The entry below describes one T cell receptor (beta chain). In germline, CDR1 is SGHTA, CDR2 FQGNSA. The trim removed 5 bases at V and 1 base at J, leaving 4 bases unmatched. The CDR3 contains 15 residues. The data belong to a study of shared clonotypes between healthy human individuals. The naive CD8 fraction comprised CD45RO-negative cells positively selected for CCR7 and excluded terminally differentiated effector memory CD45RA+ cells. This table comes from immunoSEQ multiplex PCR, and its TCRdb copy is limited to in-frame clones, with some not included. The repertoire holds roughly 2,000,000 clones, with roughly 93% as singletons.

The clonotype was recovered from a man aged 18 to 30 in good health. Some clones in this sample may be carry-over from other donors' samples. V and J are TRBV7-2 and TRBJ2-2; 7 nucleotides line up with TRBD1. Sequences were obtained from naive CD8+ T cells from PBMCs. The CDR3 nucleotides are TGTGCCAGCAGCCATCGACAGGGGAACACCGGGGAGCTGTTTTTT. Translation: CASSHRQGNTGELFF.